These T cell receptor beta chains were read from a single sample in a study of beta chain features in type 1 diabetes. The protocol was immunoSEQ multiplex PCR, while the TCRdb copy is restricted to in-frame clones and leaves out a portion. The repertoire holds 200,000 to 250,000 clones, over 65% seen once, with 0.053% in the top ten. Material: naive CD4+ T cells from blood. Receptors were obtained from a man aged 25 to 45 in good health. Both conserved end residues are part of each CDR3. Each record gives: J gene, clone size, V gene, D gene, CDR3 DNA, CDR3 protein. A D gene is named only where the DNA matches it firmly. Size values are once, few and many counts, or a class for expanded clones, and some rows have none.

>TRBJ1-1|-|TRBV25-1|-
TGTGCCAGCAGTGAATATACGGGCGCAGGCACTGAAGCTTTCTTT
CASSEYTGAGTEAFF
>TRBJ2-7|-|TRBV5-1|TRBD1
TGCGCCAGCAGCTTGGAGACAGGGTCATCCTACGAGCAGTACTTC
CASSLETGSSYEQYF
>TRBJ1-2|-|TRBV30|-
TGTGCCTGGAGTGTACAGGTGGATTTCCGAACTAACTATGGCTACACCTTC
CAWSVQVDFRTNYGYTF
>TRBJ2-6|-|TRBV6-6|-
TGTGCCAGCAGTTACTCGAGGTCTGGGGCCAACGTCCTGACTTTC
CASSYSRSGANVLTF
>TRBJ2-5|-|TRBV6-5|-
TGTGCCAGCAGTGCCATACAAAGCCAAGAGACCCAGTACTTC
CASSAIQSQETQYF
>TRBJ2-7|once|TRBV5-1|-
TGCGCCAGCAGCTTGAGGTCCTTGAGGGACGGAGGGCACGAGCAGTACTTC
CASSLRSLRDGGHEQYF
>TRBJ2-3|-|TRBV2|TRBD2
TGTGCCAACCCTAGCGGGAGGGAGAGCACAGATACGCAGTATTTT
CANPSGRESTDTQYF
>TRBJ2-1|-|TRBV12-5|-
TGTGCTAGCCGCGACAGAGGGGAGCAGTTCTTC
CASRDRGEQFF
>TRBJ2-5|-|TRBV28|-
TGTGCCAGCAGGGGACATTTACACCAGTACTTC
CASRGHLHQYF
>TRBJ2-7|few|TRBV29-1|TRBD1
TGCAGCGTCCAAGGACAGGGGGCGGGCGAGCAGTACTTC
CSVQGQGAGEQYF
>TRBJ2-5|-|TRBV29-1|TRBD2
TGCAGCGGTAGCGGGAACGGCGAGACCCAGTACTTC
CSGSGNGETQYF
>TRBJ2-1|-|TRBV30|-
TGTGCCTGGAGTGTACTACCCCAGCGGGCGCCAGGGGAGCAGTTCTTC
CAWSVLPQRAPGEQFF
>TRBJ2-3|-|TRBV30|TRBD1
TGTGCCTGCAGACAGGGCGGGTTACTGGAGTATTTT
CACRQGGLLEYF
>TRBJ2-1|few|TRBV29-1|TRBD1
TGCAGCGTTGAAGATCTTACAGGGGGTGGTGAGCAGTTCTTC
CSVEDLTGGGEQFF
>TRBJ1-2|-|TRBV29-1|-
TGCAGCGTTGCTTCCCAGGGCGGCTATGGCTACACCTTC
CSVASQGGYGYTF
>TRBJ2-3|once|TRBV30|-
TGTGCCTGGATTACAGGAGTTAACACAGATACGCAGTATTTT
CAWITGVNTDTQYF
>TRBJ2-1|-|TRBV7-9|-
TGTGCCAGCAGCTTGGGGCTAGCCGGCCATGAGCAGTTCTTC
CASSLGLAGHEQFF
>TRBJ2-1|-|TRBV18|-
TGTGCCAGCTCACCACTTTCAGACTACAATGAGCAGTTCTTC
CASSPLSDYNEQFF
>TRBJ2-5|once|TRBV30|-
TGTGCCTGGTCCCCCGGGGGAGAGACCCAGTACTTC
CAWSPGGETQYF
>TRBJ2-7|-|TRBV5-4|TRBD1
TGTGCCAGCAGCTTTGCAGGGGGAAGCTACGAGCAGTACTTC
CASSFAGGSYEQYF
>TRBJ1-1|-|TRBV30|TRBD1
TGTGCCTGGAGCATTCTACAACAGGGGGCTACGAACACTGAAGCTTTCTTT
CAWSILQQGATNTEAFF
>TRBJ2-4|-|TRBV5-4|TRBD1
TGTGCCAGCAGCTCCATGACAGGGACCAAAAACATTCAGTACTTC
CASSSMTGTKNIQYF
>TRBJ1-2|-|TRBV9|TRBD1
TGTGCCAGCAGCGCTGGCGTGCCGGGACAGGGTTATGGCTACACCTTC
CASSAGVPGQGYGYTF
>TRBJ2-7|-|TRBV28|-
TGTGCCAGCAGTCCCCCCGGGACAACCCACGAGCAGTACTTC
CASSPPGTTHEQYF
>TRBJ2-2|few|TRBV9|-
TGTGCCAGCAGCGCGGACGGGAACACCGGGGAGCTGTTTTTT
CASSADGNTGELFF
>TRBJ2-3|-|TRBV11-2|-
TGTGCCAGCAGCTCTGGGACCTACAGCACAGATACGCAGTATTTT
CASSSGTYSTDTQYF
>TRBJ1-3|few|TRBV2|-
TGTGCCAGCAGTGTTCTTCCTGGAGACACCATATATTTT
CASSVLPGDTIYF
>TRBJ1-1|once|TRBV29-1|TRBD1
TGCAGCGGAGGGACAGTGAACACTGAAGCTTTCTTT
CSGGTVNTEAFF